The 18 T cell receptor beta chains listed next were all sequenced from one sample in a study of molecular identifiers for immune sequencing clone quantification. TCRdb re-analysed the PCR reads in MiXCR, keeping a single row per CDR3 protein. In the table there are under 650,000 distinct CDR3 sequences, just under 20% of which are singletons. Sequencing used naive CD8+ T cells from blood, with Jurkat cell RNA spiked in. The subset was: FACS-sorted CD8+CD4-CCR7+CD45RA+ naive T cells. These receptors were taken from a human donor in good health. Some libraries in this study had Jurkat cell RNA spiked in.

This clonotype was recorded many times. This chain uses TRBV20-1 with TRBJ2-7, with 10 positions matching TRBD2. The CDR3 has 15 residues. Germline loops: CDR1 DFQATT, CDR2 SNEGSKA (reference sequence). Trimming at V came to 3 bases and at J to 1 base, leaving 6 bases not matched to a gene. In DNA, the CDR3 is TGCAGTGCTAGGACTCTAGCGGGGGAATCCTACGAGCAGTACTTC. Protein: CSARTLAGESYEQYF.

Turning to this clonotype: A much larger clonotype is one base distant, so this may be a read error. The J gene is TRBJ2-3, the V gene TRBV27; TRBD2 matches 10 bases. The CDR3 consists of 17 residues. Germline V gives CDR1 MNHEY, CDR2 SMNVEV (reference sequence). In nucleotides, the CDR3 is TGTGCCAGCGGCAAATCGTGGACTAGCGGAAGCACAGATACGCGGTATTTT. Protein: CASGKSWTSGSTDTRYF.

At least ten counts were recorded for this clonotype. Germline is not matched at one junction end, which may reflect a read error. The gene calls are TRBV11-2 and TRBJ2-7; D perhaps matches TRBD1 (6 bases). In germline, CDR1 is SGHAT, CDR2 FQNNGV. The CDR3 length is 13 residues. The CDR3 region has the DNA TGCGCCAGCAGCTTGGAACAGGGCTACGAGCAGTACTTC. Translation: CASSLEQGYEQYF.

In regard to this clonotype: A much larger clone lies a single base off, so this may be a read error. V is TRBV11-2 and J is TRBJ2-3, with unresolved D. V was clipped by 1 base and J by 11 bases, with 10 bases between them. The germline gives CDR1 SGHAT, CDR2 FQNNGV. The CDR3 totals 12 residues. CDR3 sequence reads: CASSLGANMQYF. The DNA for the CDR3 is TGTGCCAGCAGCTTAGGGGCGAATATGCAGTATTTT.

As concerns this clonotype: Being one base from a much bigger clone, this may be a read error. CDR3: CASSELLLGVLERYF. DNA of the CDR3: TGTGCCAGCAGTGAATTACTTCTGGGGGTCCTCGAGCGGTACTTC. The chain has TRBV6-1 and TRBJ2-7; either TRBD1 or TRBD2 may supply D (5 bases each). The CDR3 is 15 amino acids. From germline, CDR1 is MNHNS and CDR2 SASEGT.

About this clonotype itself: The germline gene is not matched at one end of the junction; a read error may be the cause. The rearrangement links TRBV13 to TRBJ1-4; TRBD1 matches 7 bases. Germline V gives CDR1 PRHDT, CDR2 FYEKMQ (reference sequence). The CDR3 sequence is 16 residues long. The CDR3 nucleotides read TGTGCCAGCAGCGATCCTAGACAGGGTGAGGCTGAAAAACTGCTTTTT. Its translation is CASSDPRQGEAEKLLF.

The table lists this clonotype with many counts. This chain uses TRBV18 with TRBJ2-5; the match to TRBD1 covers 8 bases. Germline V gives CDR1 KGHSH, CDR2 LQKENI. The junction had 6 bases not matched to a gene; V was cut back by 3 bases and J by 3 bases. CDR3 length equals 15 residues. Written as DNA, the CDR3 is TGTGCCAGCTCACCCCGGGACAGGCCTAAAGAGACCCAGTACTTC. Its translation is CASSPRDRPKETQYF.

At least ten counts were recorded for this clonotype. The chain recombines TRBV6-2 or TRBV6-3 with TRBJ1-5, with a possible D match to TRBD1 (5 bases). V dropped 6 bases and J dropped 4 bases, with 16 bases sitting between them. The CDR3 is 15 amino acids. Germline V gene data show CDR1 as MNHEY and CDR2 as SVGEGT. The CDR3 DNA reads as TGTGCCAGCAGCTCAGAAGACAGAAGAAATCAGCCCCAGCATTTT. Encoded protein: CASSSEDRRNQPQHF.

For this clonotype: One end of the junction fails to match germline, which may point to a read error. The rearrangement links TRBV19 to TRBJ2-1; TRBD2 matches 7 bases. The CDR3 totals 15 residues. Germline V gives CDR1 LNHDA, CDR2 SQIVND (reference sequence). The CDR3 reads CASSIGTRSYKEQFF. The CDR3 bases are TGTGCCAGTAGTATAGGGACTAGGTCCTACAAAGAGCAGTTCTTC.

Turning to this clonotype: This sequence may be a read error, since a much larger clone differs from it by one base. The chain combines TRBV7-9 with TRBJ2-7, with 7 bases identical to TRBD1. After removal of 5 bases from V and 2 bases from J, the junction contained 9 bases not matched to a gene. The CDR3 covers 15 residues. Germline CDR1 SEHNR, CDR2 FQNEAQ (reference sequence). The CDR3 nucleotides are TGTGCCAGCAGCCTTCAGACAGGGTCTACCTACGAGCAGTACTTC. Protein sequence: CASSLQTGSTYEQYF.

V usage is TRBV30 and J usage is TRBJ2-7; perhaps TRBD1 as D (6 bases). This CDR3 is built from 14 residues. Germline loops: CDR1 GTSNPN, CDR2 SVGIG (reference sequence). V lost 4 bases, J lost 8 bases, and 21 bases lay in between. CDR3 in DNA: TGTGCCTGGAATCCCCATCAAACAGGGAACCAGCAGTACTTC. This translates into CAWNPHQTGNQQYF.

This clonotype was seen ten or more times. The V gene is TRBV5-4, the J gene TRBJ2-3; D is ambiguous. The length of the CDR3 is 12 residues. V was pared by 4 bases and J by 8 bases, with 11 bases between. From germline, CDR1 is SGHNT and CDR2 YYREEE (reference sequence). In DNA, the CDR3 is TGTGCCAGCAGCCCCTTTTCGGGTACGCAGTATTTT. Amino acids: CASSPFSGTQYF. Supplemented by reference TRBV5-4 and TRBJ2-3, the full variable domain reads ETGVTQSPTHLIKTRGQQVTLRCSSQSGHNTVSWYQQALGQGPQFIFQYYREEENGRGNFPPRFSGLQFPNYSSELNVNALELDDSALYLCASSPFSGTQYFGPGTRLTVL.

CDR3 DNA sequence: TGTGCCAGCACCGAGGGACTAGCGGGACTTGAGACCCAGTACTTC. Its protein product is CASTEGLAGLETQYF. The gene calls are TRBV12-3 or TRBV12-4 and TRBJ2-5, with 13 bases lining up with TRBD2. V dropped 7 bases and J dropped 5; count of bases not matched to a gene: 7. The CDR3 has 15 residues.

Ten or more counts support this clonotype. V and J are TRBV27 and TRBJ1-1; TRBD1 might be the D (5 bases). Trimming took 0 bases from V and 4 from J, leaving 15 bases between them. The CDR3 consists of 16 residues. Germline V lookup: CDR1 MNHEY, CDR2 SMNVEV (reference sequence). The CDR3 nucleotides read TGTGCCAGCAGTTTATCGAGGTCCAGGGTGGGCACTGAAGCTTTCTTT. It encodes CASSLSRSRVGTEAFF.

Many counts were recorded for this clonotype. The chain links TRBV28 to TRBJ2-7; D remains ambiguous. The germline V gene encodes CDR1 MDHEN and CDR2 SYDVKM. This CDR3 contains 13 residues. Trimming cost V 3 bases and J 3 bases, with 9 bases left between them. In DNA form, the CDR3 reads TGTGCCAGCAGTTTCGGCTCACTCTACGAGCAGTACTTC. Translated, it gives CASSFGSLYEQYF.

The sample holds one count of this clonotype. This chain links TRBV20-1 with TRBJ2-7; D gene unclear. Looked up from germline, CDR1 is DFQATT and CDR2 is SNEGSKA (reference sequence). CDR3 length equals 12 residues. This CDR3 is CIANDLSHEQYF. CDR3 DNA: TGCATTGCCAACGATCTATCCCACGAGCAGTACTTC.

Many counts were recorded for this clonotype. V usage is TRBV13 and J usage is TRBJ2-2, with D possibly being TRBD2 (5 bases). Deletions cut 0 bases from V and 0 bases from J, with 17 bases between. This CDR3 has 19 residues. Germline CDR1 and CDR2: PRHDT and FYEKMQ (reference sequence). CDR3 region: CASSLGRFWQRSNTGELFF. Written as DNA, the CDR3 is TGTGCCAGCAGCTTAGGCCGGTTCTGGCAGCGGTCGAACACCGGGGAGCTGTTTTTT.

The J gene is TRBJ1-5, the V gene TRBV4-2; D gene uncertain. V was shortened by 0 bases and J by 9 bases, with 15 bases between the two germline ends. From germline, CDR1 is LGHNA and CDR2 YNFKEQ. The CDR3 totals 15 residues. This CDR3 reads CASSQEGGGFRPQHF. CDR3 bases: TGTGCCAGCAGCCAAGAGGGTGGCGGGTTTCGGCCCCAGCATTTT.